The clone carrying this T cell receptor beta chain was counted ten times or more. The germline gives CDR1 MNHNS, CDR2 SASEGT. V shed 4 bases, J shed 6 bases, and the junction held 15 bases outside the gene matches. The CDR3 consists of 16 residues. Patients counted as stable if ophthalmopathy did not develop within 18 months. Newly diagnosed hyperthyroidism patients aged 18 to 65 years had disease lasting under 2 months. Thyroid ultrasound, orbital computed tomography, clinical symptoms, and serum thyroxine and TRAb underpinned diagnoses. Amplification of TCR beta CDR3 regions used RNA as the template. Carried out on the TCR CDR3, a first-round RT-PCR used the HTBI primer set. MiXCR, run by TCRdb on the multiplex PCR reads, gives a single entry per CDR3 protein. The table shows under 400,000 distinct CDR3 sequences, with about 21% occurring only once. These data originate in a study of T cells in Graves' hyperthyroidism and ophthalmopathy.

The chain links TRBV6-1 to TRBJ2-7; 7 bases match TRBD2. The clonotype was recovered from a woman aged 45-59 years with Graves' hyperthyroidism. Sequenced material: blood. The CDR3, as DNA: TGTGCCAGCAGTGGGCGGGGGACTATTAGCAGAGGCGAGCAGTACTTC. Its protein is CASSGRGTISRGEQYF.